Listed below are T cell receptor beta chains from one sample, sequenced in a study of T cell clonotyping in hematopoietic cell transplantation. Sequencing was performed with immunoSEQ multiplex PCR; in TCRdb, only in-frame clones are kept and a portion is missing. The table lists about 11,000 clones, under 95% of them singletons, with about an eighth in the top ten. The source material was peripheral blood mononuclear cells, sampled before stem cell transplant. The receptors were sampled from a woman aged 40 to 49 with acute myeloid leukemia. Some clones in this sample may be carry-over from other donors' samples. The CDR3 runs from the conserved cysteine through the conserved F or W. The order of the fields is V gene, J gene, D gene, clone size, CDR3 protein, CDR3 DNA. The D gene is left open where the match is weak. Only part of the rows carry a size: once, few, many, or a class if the clone is expanded.

v_call: TRBV7-6; j_call: TRBJ1-1; d_call: NA; clone_size: once; cdr3_aa: CASSLTFGPNTEAFF; cdr3_nt: TGTGCCAGCAGCTTAACCTTCGGGCCGAACACTGAAGCTTTCTTT
v_call: TRBV5-1; j_call: TRBJ2-1; d_call: NA; clone_size: NA; cdr3_aa: CASKDVYSYNEQFF; cdr3_nt: TGCGCCAGCAAAGACGTATACTCCTACAATGAGCAGTTCTTC
v_call: TRBV7-6; j_call: TRBJ2-2; d_call: NA; clone_size: NA; cdr3_aa: CASSFSTGELFF; cdr3_nt: TGTGCCAGCAGCTTCAGCACCGGGGAGCTGTTTTTT
v_call: TRBV4-2; j_call: TRBJ1-1; d_call: TRBD1; clone_size: few; cdr3_aa: CASSPRQGNTEAFF; cdr3_nt: TGTGCCAGCAGCCCTCGACAGGGGAACACTGAAGCTTTCTTT
v_call: TRBV30; j_call: TRBJ1-5; d_call: NA; clone_size: once; cdr3_aa: CAWSNLFNQPQHF; cdr3_nt: TGTGCCTGGAGTAACCTTTTCAATCAGCCCCAGCATTTT
v_call: TRBV13; j_call: TRBJ2-3; d_call: TRBD1; clone_size: NA; cdr3_aa: CASSIGTGGADTQYF; cdr3_nt: TGTGCCAGCAGCATCGGGACAGGGGGCGCGGATACGCAGTATTTT
v_call: TRBV14; j_call: TRBJ2-7; d_call: NA; clone_size: NA; cdr3_aa: CASSQELGAHYEQYF; cdr3_nt: TGTGCCAGCAGCCAAGAATTAGGGGCTCACTACGAGCAGTACTTC
v_call: TRBV5-4; j_call: TRBJ2-1; d_call: TRBD2; clone_size: NA; cdr3_aa: CASSPGTSGRSYNEQFF; cdr3_nt: TGTGCCAGCAGCCCGGGGACTAGCGGGAGATCTTACAATGAGCAGTTCTTC
v_call: TRBV4-2; j_call: TRBJ1-1; d_call: TRBD1; clone_size: NA; cdr3_aa: CASSPGGNTEAFF; cdr3_nt: TGTGCCAGCAGCCCAGGGGGGAACACTGAAGCTTTCTTT
v_call: TRBV2; j_call: TRBJ2-7; d_call: TRBD1; clone_size: once; cdr3_aa: CASSEGFARGLYEQYF; cdr3_nt: TGTGCCAGCAGTGAAGGTTTCGCCAGGGGGCTCTACGAGCAGTACTTC
v_call: TRBV11-2; j_call: TRBJ2-1; d_call: TRBD2; clone_size: NA; cdr3_aa: CASSLGLGLAVGDEQFF; cdr3_nt: TGTGCCAGCAGCTTAGGTTTAGGGCTAGCGGTAGGGGATGAGCAGTTCTTC
v_call: TRBV2; j_call: TRBJ2-1; d_call: TRBD2; clone_size: few; cdr3_aa: CASSVPAGGYNEQFF; cdr3_nt: TGTGCCAGCAGTGTGCCAGCGGGAGGGTACAATGAGCAGTTCTTC
v_call: TRBV29-1; j_call: TRBJ1-1; d_call: NA; clone_size: NA; cdr3_aa: CSANTGNTEAFF; cdr3_nt: TGCAGCGCCAATACAGGGAACACTGAAGCTTTCTTT